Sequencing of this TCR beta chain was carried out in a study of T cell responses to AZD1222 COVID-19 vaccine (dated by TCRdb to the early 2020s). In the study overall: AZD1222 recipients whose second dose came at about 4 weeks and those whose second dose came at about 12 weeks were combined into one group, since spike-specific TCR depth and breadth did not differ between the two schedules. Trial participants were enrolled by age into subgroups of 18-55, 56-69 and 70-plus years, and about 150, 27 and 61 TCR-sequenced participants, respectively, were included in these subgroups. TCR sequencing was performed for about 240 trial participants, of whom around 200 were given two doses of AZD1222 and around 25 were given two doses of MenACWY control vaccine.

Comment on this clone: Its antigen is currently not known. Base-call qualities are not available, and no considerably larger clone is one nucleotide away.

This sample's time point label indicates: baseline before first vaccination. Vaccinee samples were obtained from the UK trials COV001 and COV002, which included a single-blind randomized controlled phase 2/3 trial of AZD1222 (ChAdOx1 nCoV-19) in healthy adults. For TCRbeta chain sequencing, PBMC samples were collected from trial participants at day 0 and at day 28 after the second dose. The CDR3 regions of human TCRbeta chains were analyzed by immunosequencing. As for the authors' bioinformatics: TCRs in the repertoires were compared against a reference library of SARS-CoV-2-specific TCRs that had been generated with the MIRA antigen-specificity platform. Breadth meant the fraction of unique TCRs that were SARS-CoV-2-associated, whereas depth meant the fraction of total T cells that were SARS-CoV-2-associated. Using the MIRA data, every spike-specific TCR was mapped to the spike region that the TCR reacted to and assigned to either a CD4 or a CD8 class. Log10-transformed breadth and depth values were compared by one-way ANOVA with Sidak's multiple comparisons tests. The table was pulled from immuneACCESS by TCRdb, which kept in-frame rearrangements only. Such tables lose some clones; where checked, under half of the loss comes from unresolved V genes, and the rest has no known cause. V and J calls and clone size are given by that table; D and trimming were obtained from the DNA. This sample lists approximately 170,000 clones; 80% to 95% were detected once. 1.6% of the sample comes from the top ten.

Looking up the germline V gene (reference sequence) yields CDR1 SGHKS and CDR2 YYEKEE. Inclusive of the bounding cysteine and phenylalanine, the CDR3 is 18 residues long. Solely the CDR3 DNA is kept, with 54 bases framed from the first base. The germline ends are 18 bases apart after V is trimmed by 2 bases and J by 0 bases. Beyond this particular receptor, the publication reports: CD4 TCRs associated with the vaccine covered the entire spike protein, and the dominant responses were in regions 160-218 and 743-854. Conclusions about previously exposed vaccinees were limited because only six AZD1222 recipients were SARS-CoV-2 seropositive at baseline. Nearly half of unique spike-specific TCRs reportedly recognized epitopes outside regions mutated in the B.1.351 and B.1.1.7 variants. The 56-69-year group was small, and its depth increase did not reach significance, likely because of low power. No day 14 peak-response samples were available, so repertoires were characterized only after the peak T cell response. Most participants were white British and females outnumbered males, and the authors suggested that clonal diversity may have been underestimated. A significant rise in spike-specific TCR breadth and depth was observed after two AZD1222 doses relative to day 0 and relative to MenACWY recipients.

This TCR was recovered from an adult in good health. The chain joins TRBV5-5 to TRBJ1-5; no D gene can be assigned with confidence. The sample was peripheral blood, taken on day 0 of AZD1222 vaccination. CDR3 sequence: CASSFEGTTSYSNQPQHF. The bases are TGTGCCAGCAGCTTTGAAGGAACTACCAGTTATAGCAATCAGCCCCAGCATTTT.